Presented here are 14 T cell receptor beta chains from one specimen sequenced in a study of blood T cell repertoires in COVID-19. TCRdb's copy holds only in-frame clones and misses some; the assay was immunoSEQ multiplex PCR. The table includes approximately 230,000 clones, over 70% detected once. Sequencing input: peripheral blood. The receptors come from a man aged 80 or over with acute or convalescent COVID-19.

This chain uses TRBV19 with TRBJ2-7; D may be TRBD1 (6 bases). The CDR3 spans 14 residues. V was clipped by 7 bases and J by 5 bases, with 18 bases between them. Germline CDR1 LNHDA, CDR2 SQIVND (reference sequence). The CDR3: CASTPPGTRDEQYF. In DNA, the CDR3 is TGTGCCAGTACCCCCCCCGGGACACGCGACGAGCAGTACTTC.

The gene calls are TRBV2 and TRBJ1-5; D is uncertain. The CDR3 is made up of 13 amino acids. CDR1 is SNHLY and CDR2 is FYNNEI in the germline V gene. Trimming stripped 7 bases from V and 0 bases from J, with 7 bases between. CDR3 DNA: TGTGCCAGCATGCAGAATAGCAATCAGCCCCAGCATTTT. Translation gives CASMQNSNQPQHF. Full variable domain (outside the CDR3, taken from reference TRBV2 and TRBJ1-5): EPEVTQTPSHQVTQMGQEVILRCVPISNHLYFYWYRQILGQKVEFLVSFYNNEISEKSEIFDDQFSVERPDGSNFTLKIRSTKLEDSAMYFCASMQNSNQPQHFGDGTRLSIL.

The gene calls are TRBV5-1 and TRBJ1-1; 7 bases fit TRBD1. The CDR3 contains 13 residues. From germline, CDR1 is SGHRS and CDR2 YFSETQ. Trimming cost V 4 bases and J 11 bases; bases outside gene matches: 11. Here the CDR3 reads CASSPGTARRAFF. CDR3 bases: TGCGCCAGCAGCCCAGGGACAGCCAGGCGGGCTTTCTTT. The entire variable domain, with the rest obtained from reference TRBV5-1 and TRBJ1-1, is as follows: KAGVTQTPRYLIKTRGQQVTLSCSPISGHRSVSWYQQTPGQGLQFLFEYFSETQRNKGNFPGRFSGRQFSNSRSEMNVSTLELGDSALYLCASSPGTARRAFFGQGTRLTVV.

The J gene is TRBJ2-5, the V gene TRBV7-6; 8 bases match TRBD2. The CDR3 spans 14 residues. Looked up from germline, CDR1 is SGHVS and CDR2 is FNYEAQ. The ends lost 5 bases at V and 2 bases at J; junction bases unmatched: 4. The DNA of the CDR3 is TGTGCCAGCAGCCCCGGGACTAGTCAAGAGACCCAGTACTTC. Amino acids: CASSPGTSQETQYF.

The rearrangement links TRBV2 to TRBJ1-3; D call uncertain. This CDR3 has 13 amino acids. The germline V gene encodes CDR1 SNHLY and CDR2 FYNNEI. Trimming cost V 6 bases and J 4 bases, with 10 bases left between them. CDR3: CASRMEEGNTIYF. The DNA for the CDR3 is TGTGCCAGCAGAATGGAGGAGGGAAACACCATATATTTT.

The chain is built from TRBV5-1 and TRBJ1-4, with 10 bases matching TRBD1. The CDR3 covers 15 residues. The J segment lost 7 bases and the V segment lost 0 bases, leaving 3 bases of the junction unmatched. CDR1 is SGHRS and CDR2 is YFSETQ in the germline V gene. The CDR3 DNA is TGCGCCAGCAGCTTGGGACAGGGGGCCTTTGAAAAACTGTTTTTT. Protein: CASSLGQGAFEKLFF.

This clone was seen only a few times. The chain carries TRBV10-3 and TRBJ1-6; 9 bases line up with TRBD1. The germline gives CDR1 ENHRY, CDR2 SYGVKD. V dropped 10 bases and J dropped 0; count of bases not matched to a gene: 13. The CDR3 runs to 18 residues. CDR3 region: CATAPGQGVTSYNSPLHF. CDR3 bases: TGTGCCACAGCTCCGGGACAGGGAGTTACCTCCTATAATTCACCCCTCCACTTT.

In this sample, this clone turned up once. CDR3 bases: TGTGCCAGCAGCCCCTTAACGAGCTCTGGAAACACCATATATTTT. It specifies CASSPLTSSGNTIYF. This sequence joins TRBV6-5 and TRBJ1-3; no clear D gene. This CDR3 contains 15 residues. Trimming cost V 6 bases and J 0 bases, with 12 bases left between them. The V gene's germline CDR1 is MNHEY and CDR2 SVGAGI.

The rearrangement uses TRBV4-1 and TRBJ1-1; D is uncertain. The CDR3 consists of 14 residues. Trimming stripped 1 base from V and 1 base from J, with 7 bases between. Germline V gives CDR1 MGHRA, CDR2 YSYEKL. CDR3 protein: CASSQVLANTEAFF. In nucleotides, the CDR3 is TGCGCCAGCAGCCAAGTCTTGGCGAACACTGAAGCTTTCTTT.

The rearrangement uses TRBV24-1 and TRBJ2-7, with 11 nucleotides matching TRBD2. The V segment lost 2 bases and the J segment 2 bases; nucleotides outside the gene matches: 4. This CDR3 spans 16 amino acids. CDR1 KGHDR and CDR2 SFDVKD come from the germline V gene. The CDR3 sequence: CATSDSGTSGTYEQYF. For the CDR3, the DNA is TGTGCCACCAGTGATTCAGGGACTAGCGGTACCTACGAGCAGTACTTC.

V is TRBV28 and J is TRBJ2-5; D gene ambiguous. CDR1 is MDHEN and CDR2 is SYDVKM in the germline V gene. Trimming pared 3 bases from V and 3 bases from J, leaving 11 bases between. CDR3 size: 14 residues. The DNA for the CDR3 is TGTGCCAGCAGTTTGAAGGCTCAGGAAGAGACCCAGTACTTC. Residues: CASSLKAQEETQYF.

This chain links TRBV28 with TRBJ2-1, with 13 bases fitting TRBD2. This CDR3 is 17 amino acids long. The germline V gene encodes CDR1 MDHEN and CDR2 SYDVKM. Trimming cost V 5 bases and J 9 bases; bases outside gene matches: 13. The CDR3 sequence is CASSLPPGLAGLSEQFF. CDR3 DNA sequence: TGTGCCAGCAGTCTACCTCCGGGACTAGCGGGACTGAGTGAGCAGTTCTTC.

The rearrangement joins TRBV10-3 to TRBJ1-2, with D perhaps matching TRBD1 (5 bases). The V and J ends lost 8 bases and 4 bases respectively, with 14 bases between them. CDR1 and CDR2 from the germline V gene are ENHRY and SYGVKD. The CDR3 is made up of 13 amino acids. The CDR3 DNA sequence: TGTGCCATCGTCGGGGGGGACGGCTATGGCTACACCTTC. This gives the protein CAIVGGDGYGYTF.

This clone came up once. The chain combines TRBV30 with TRBJ2-5; 7 positions match TRBD1. The ends lost 3 bases at V and 5 bases at J; junction bases unmatched: 6. Germline V gene data show CDR1 as GTSNPN and CDR2 as SVGIG (reference sequence). The length of the CDR3 is 13 residues. The CDR3 here is CAWSQGVGETQYF. The CDR3 nucleotides are TGTGCCTGGAGCCAGGGGGTAGGGGAGACCCAGTACTTC. Full variable domain (outside the CDR3, taken from reference TRBV30 and TRBJ2-5): SQTIHQWPATLVQPVGSPLSLECTVEGTSNPNLYWYRQAAGRGLQLLFYSVGIGQISSEVPQNLSASRPQDRQFILSSKKLLLSDSGFYLCAWSQGVGETQYFGPGTRLLVL.